The 5 T cell receptor beta chains below come from one sample, sequenced in a study of T cell responses to AZD1222 COVID-19 vaccine. Sequenced by immunoSEQ multiplex PCR; TCRdb stores in-frame clones only, minus some. The repertoire holds roughly 120,000 clones, with approximately 90% as singletons. Sequences were derived from peripheral blood, sampled on day 0 of AZD1222 vaccination. The receptors stem from an adult in good health.

In its sample, this clone was seen once. The J gene is TRBJ1-2, the V gene TRBV12-3 or TRBV12-4; no reliable D call. This CDR3 comprises 13 residues. Trimming stripped 3 bases from V and 6 bases from J, with 11 bases between. This chain's CDR3 is CASSLTSSNGYTF. The CDR3 nucleotides read TGTGCCAGCAGTTTGACCTCCTCCAATGGCTACACCTTC.

This chain links TRBV18 with TRBJ2-7, with D perhaps assigned TRBD1 or TRBD2 (5 bases each). There are 11 residues in the CDR3. Per germline, CDR1 KGHSH and CDR2 LQKENI. V was trimmed by 9 bases and J by 2 bases, leaving 8 bases between them. Written as DNA, the CDR3 is TGTGCCAGTGGGGGAACCTACGAGCAGTACTTC. Its protein product is CASGGTYEQYF.

The V and J genes are TRBV15 and TRBJ2-7; D ambiguous. Trimming removed 0 bases from V and 3 bases from J, with 9 bases in between. Germline CDR1 and CDR2: LNHNV and YYDKDF (reference sequence). The CDR3 covers 14 residues. Here the CDR3 reads CATSREDGIYEQYF. The CDR3, as DNA: TGTGCCACCAGCAGAGAAGACGGAATCTACGAGCAGTACTTC.

This chain joins TRBV25-1 and TRBJ1-2; 8 bases match TRBD1. The germline V gene encodes CDR1 MGHDK and CDR2 SYGVNS. V shed 5 bases, J shed 6 bases, and the junction held 8 bases outside the gene matches. CDR3 length: 14 residues. CDR3 protein: CASSWPGGENGYTF. The CDR3 nucleotides are TGTGCCAGCAGTTGGCCAGGGGGCGAGAATGGCTACACCTTC.

The rearrangement links TRBV11-2 to TRBJ2-1; TRBD2 is a possible D gene (5 bases). In germline, CDR1 is SGHAT, CDR2 FQNNGV. V gave up 1 base and J gave up 9 bases, with 7 bases separating them. The CDR3 loop spans 12 amino acids. The CDR3: CASSLVGSEQFF. The CDR3 nucleotides read TGTGCCAGCAGCTTAGTAGGGAGTGAGCAGTTCTTC.